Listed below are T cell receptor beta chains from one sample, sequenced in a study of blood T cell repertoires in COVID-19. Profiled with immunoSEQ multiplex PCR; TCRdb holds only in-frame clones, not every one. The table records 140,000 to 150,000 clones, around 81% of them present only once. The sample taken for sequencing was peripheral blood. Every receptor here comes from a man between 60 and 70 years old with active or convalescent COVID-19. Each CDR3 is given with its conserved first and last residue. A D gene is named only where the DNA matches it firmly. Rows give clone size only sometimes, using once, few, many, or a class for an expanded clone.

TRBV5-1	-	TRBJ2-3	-	CASGGRSTDTQYF	TGCGCCAGCGGAGGGAGAAGCACAGATACGCAGTATTTT
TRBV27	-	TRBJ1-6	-	CASSHSPGGGDSPLHF	TGTGCCAGCAGTCACTCCCCGGGGGGTGGCGATTCACCCCTCCACTTT
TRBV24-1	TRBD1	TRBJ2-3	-	CATSKTGVGIAPLDTQYF	TGTGCCACCAGTAAAACAGGGGTAGGGATAGCGCCCTTGGATACGCAGTATTTT
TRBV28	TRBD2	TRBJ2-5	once	CASSLWASGAQETQYF	TGTGCCAGCAGTTTATGGGCTAGCGGGGCCCAAGAGACCCAGTACTTC
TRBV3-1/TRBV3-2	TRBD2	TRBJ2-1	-	CASSQDGGAGTSGSEGPYNEQFF	TGTGCCAGCAGCCAAGATGGAGGGGCCGGGACTAGCGGGTCTGAGGGACCCTACAATGAGCAGTTCTTC
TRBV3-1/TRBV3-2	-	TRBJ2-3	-	CASSQVRSGPSADTQYF	TGTGCCAGCAGCCAAGTTAGGAGCGGACCCTCCGCAGATACGCAGTATTTT
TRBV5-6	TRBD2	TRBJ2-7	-	CASSRPAGASYEQYF	TGTGCCAGCAGCAGACCAGCGGGAGCATCCTACGAGCAGTACTTC
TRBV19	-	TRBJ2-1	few	CASSAGLESSYNEQFF	TGTGCCAGTAGTGCCGGACTGGAAAGCTCCTACAATGAGCAGTTCTTC
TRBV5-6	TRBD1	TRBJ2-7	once	CASSRIPGQSSYEQYF	TGTGCCAGCAGCCGAATCCCGGGACAGTCAAGCTACGAGCAGTACTTC
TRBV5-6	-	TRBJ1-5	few	CASSTQGYNQPQHF	TGTGCCAGCAGCACACAGGGTTACAATCAGCCCCAGCATTTT
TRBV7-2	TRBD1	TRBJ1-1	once	CASRSTGGTEAFF	TGTGCCAGCAGATCTACAGGGGGCACTGAAGCTTTCTTT
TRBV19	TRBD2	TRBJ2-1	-	CASSIPGGFYNEQFF	TGTGCCAGTAGTATTCCGGGGGGGTTCTACAATGAGCAGTTCTTC
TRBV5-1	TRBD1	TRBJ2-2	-	CASSAGQGIGELFF	TGCGCCAGCAGCGCGGGACAGGGGATCGGGGAGCTGTTTTTT
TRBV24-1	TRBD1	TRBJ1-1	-	CATRDRGNTEAFF	TGTGCCACCAGGGACAGGGGGAACACTGAAGCTTTCTTT
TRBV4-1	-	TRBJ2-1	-	CASSQDNDFEQFF	TGCGCCAGCAGCCAAGATAACGACTTTGAGCAGTTCTTC
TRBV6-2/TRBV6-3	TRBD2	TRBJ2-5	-	CASSPPFSGGQETQYF	TGTGCCAGCAGCCCCCCCTTTAGCGGGGGGCAAGAGACCCAGTACTTC
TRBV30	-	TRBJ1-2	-	CAWTQQGNYGYTF	TGTGCCTGGACTCAACAGGGAAACTATGGCTACACCTTC
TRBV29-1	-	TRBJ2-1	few	CSVVETGKQFF	TGCAGCGTTGTTGAAACAGGGAAGCAGTTCTTC
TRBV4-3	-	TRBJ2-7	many	CASSQTWDGSYEQYF	TGCGCCAGCAGCCAAACCTGGGACGGGAGCTACGAGCAGTACTTC
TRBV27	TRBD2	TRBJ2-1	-	CASSSRTSGRLFKFF	TGTGCCAGCAGTTCTCGGACTAGCGGGAGGCTATTTAAGTTCTTC
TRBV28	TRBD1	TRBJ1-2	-	CASSSIGGGQGYGYTF	TGTGCCAGCAGTTCTATCGGGGGGGGACAGGGCTATGGCTACACCTTC
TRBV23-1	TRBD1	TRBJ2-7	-	CASSLLGTGGSYEQYF	TGCGCCAGCAGTCTCCTCGGGACAGGGGGGTCCTACGAGCAGTACTTC
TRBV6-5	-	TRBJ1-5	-	CASSYRGNQPQHF	TGTGCCAGCAGTTACAGGGGGAATCAGCCCCAGCATTTT
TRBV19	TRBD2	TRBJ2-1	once	CASSPTAGGVYNEQFF	TGTGCCAGTAGTCCTACAGCGGGAGGGGTCTACAATGAGCAGTTCTTC
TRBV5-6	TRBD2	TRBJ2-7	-	CASSFGTSGAAEQYF	TGTGCCAGCAGCTTTGGGACTAGCGGGGCCGCGGAGCAGTACTTC